This T cell receptor (beta chain) was retrieved from a study of blood T cell repertoires in COVID-19. Study in general: Researchers got acute and convalescent COVID-19 samples from the United States, Italy and Spain. Nucleic acid was either cDNA or gDNA, and it came from T cells, B-cell-depleted T cells, or PBMCs.

This clone was seen only a few times. The CDR3 is 13 residues long. Per the germline V gene, CDR1 is MNHEY and CDR2 is SVGAGI. Germline trimming cut 5 bases from V and 1 base from J; bases unmatched to any gene: 1. Here immunoSEQ multiplex PCR was the method, and the copy in TCRdb shows in-frame clones only, minus some. The sample shows 90,000 to 120,000 clones, roughly 85% of them seen only once. Living in under 30 US areas, the participants were between about 18 and 90 years of age. Recovered status applied to Cohort 3 donors who had two consecutive negative PCRs. It also applied to those with clearance or with symptom resolution.

Sequencing was carried out using PBMCs or T cells enriched from blood (not recorded which). V is TRBV6-5 and J is TRBJ1-1; 7 positions agree with TRBD1. The origin of this receptor is a woman aged 45-65 years who had recovered from COVID-19. CDR3 sequence (DNA): TGTGCCAGCAGTAGACAGGGGAACACTGAAGCTTTCTTT. It codes for CASSRQGNTEAFF.